Below, 10 T cell receptor beta chains from the same sample are listed, as sequenced in a study of type 1 regulatory T cells. Whole-study results and caveats: Compared with non-type 1 regulatory T cells, type 1 regulatory T cells showed a more restricted TCR repertoire.

Their antigens remain unidentified. TCRdb re-derived calls from the reads in MiXCR, one entry per CDR3 protein. The table shows tens of thousands of distinct CDR3 sequences, with roughly 20% occurring only once. Sequencing was performed on cultured type 1 regulatory T (Tr1) cells, either the whole culture or a sorted fraction (not recorded which). Source of these receptors: a human donor in good health.

Only one count was recorded for this clonotype. Written as DNA, the CDR3 is TGCAGTGCTAGAAACCTCGGAACTGAAGCTTTCTTT. This sequence encodes CSARNLGTEAFF. V and J are TRBV20-1 and TRBJ1-1; D remains ambiguous. Germline loops: CDR1 DFQATT, CDR2 SNEGSKA (reference sequence). The CDR3 sequence is 12 residues long. The V and J ends lost 2 bases and 5 bases respectively, with 9 bases between them.

This clonotype has a handful of counts. V usage is TRBV18 and J usage is TRBJ2-3; D gene uncertain. This CDR3 region has 15 residues. The V and J ends lost 1 base and 3 bases respectively, with 11 bases between them. Germline loops: CDR1 KGHSH, CDR2 LQKENI. This CDR3 reads CASSPQGSITDTQYF. The CDR3 DNA reads as TGTGCCAGCTCACCACAGGGAAGCATAACAGATACGCAGTATTTT.

This clonotype occurred a few times. V and J are TRBV20-1 and TRBJ2-3; no firm D call. V was pared by 6 bases and J by 6 bases, with 10 bases between. CDR1 DFQATT and CDR2 SNEGSKA come from the germline V gene (reference sequence). The CDR3 consists of 11 residues. The CDR3 here is CSAQSGDTQYF. CDR3 nucleotides: TGCAGTGCCCAGAGTGGTGATACGCAGTATTTT.

This clonotype has at least ten counts. A junction end diverges from the germline sequence, so it may reflect a read error. The chain carries TRBV12-3 or TRBV12-4 and TRBJ2-4; D may be TRBD1 or TRBD2 (6 bases each). The CDR3 spans 17 residues. The CDR3 region has the DNA TGTGCCAGTAGTTTGGGTCTAGGGGGGTTAGCCAAAAACATTCAGTACTTC. Its translation is CASSLGLGGLAKNIQYF.

The chain couples TRBV6-6 to TRBJ2-3; 9 bases agree with TRBD1. The CDR3 is 15 amino acids. Germline CDR1 MNHNY, CDR2 SVGAGI (reference sequence). V gave up 2 bases and J gave up 4 bases; unmatched junction bases: 4. The CDR3 coding sequence is TGTGCCAGCAGTTACCCGGGACAGGGTGCAGATACGCAGTATTTT. Its translation: CASSYPGQGADTQYF.

In its sample, this clonotype was seen a few times. In DNA, the CDR3 is TGTGCCAGCAGTTTAAGTAGTCACGAGCAGTACTTC. It codes for CASSLSSHEQYF. The chain links TRBV28 to TRBJ2-7, with D unclear. The CDR3 totals 12 residues. Germline V gene lookup returns CDR1 MDHEN and CDR2 SYDVKM. V lost 2 bases and J lost 5, with 7 bases in between.

This clonotype was found a few times. The V call is TRBV24-1, the J call TRBJ2-3; D ambiguous. The CDR3 length is 12 residues. V was cut by 10 bases and J by 2 bases, with 9 bases left in between. Germline-derived CDR1 and CDR2 are KGHDR and SFDVKD. Here the CDR3 DNA reads TGTGCCACTGGTAGTCTCACAGATACGCAGTATTTT. Protein product: CATGSLTDTQYF.

This clonotype was found many times. CDR3 nucleotides: TGTGCCAGTAGTATACCGAATAGCAATCAGCCCCAGCATTTT. The encoded protein is CASSIPNSNQPQHF. This chain connects TRBV19 to TRBJ1-5; D is ambiguous. Deletions cut 2 bases from V and 0 bases from J, with 5 bases between. The CDR3 totals 14 residues. Germline V gives CDR1 LNHDA, CDR2 SQIVND (reference sequence).

The rearrangement joins TRBV15 to TRBJ2-3; 7 bases match TRBD2. The junction had 9 bases not matched to a gene; V was cut back by 8 bases and J by 4 bases. The CDR3 has 14 amino acids. Germline lookup yields CDR1 LNHNV and CDR2 YYDKDF (reference sequence). This CDR3 reads CATSKNAGADTQYF. The CDR3 DNA reads TGTGCCACCTCTAAGAACGCGGGGGCAGATACGCAGTATTTT.

Worth noting for this clonotype: At one end, the junction sequence differs from germline, possibly due to a read error. This chain joins TRBV29-1 and TRBJ2-7, with D maybe TRBD2 (6 bases). This CDR3 is 12 amino acids long. Germline V lookup: CDR1 SQVTM, CDR2 ANQGSEA. The CDR3 region is CSYTGVGYGQYF. In nucleotides, the CDR3 is TGCAGCTATACGGGGGTGGGGTACGGGCAGTACTTC.